This T cell receptor beta chain emerged from a study of OX40 agonist ivuxolimab in advanced cancers. Across the whole study: Partial responses were recorded for three patients, including one with hepatocellular carcinoma and two with cutaneous melanoma.

Measured with immunoSEQ multiplex PCR; TCRdb has only the in-frame clones, and not every one. This sample has 37,000 or so clones, with about 85% found just once. Germline V gene data show CDR1 as SGDLS and CDR2 as YYNGEE. Trimming cost V 0 bases and J 8 bases; bases outside gene matches: 3. This CDR3 has 15 residues. Individuals having autoimmune disease history or systemic immunosuppression were not enrolled. The V gene is TRBV9, the J gene TRBJ2-1; TRBD1 aligns across 12 bases. The receptor comes from an adult with an advanced solid tumor such as melanoma, head and neck, liver or kidney cancer. Material: CD4+ or CD8+ T cells sorted from blood, obtained in a trial of the OX40 agonist ivuxolimab. The CDR3 sequence is CASSVGGQGAYEQFF. CDR3 in DNA: TGTGCCAGCAGCGTAGGGGGACAGGGGGCATATGAGCAGTTCTTC. The entire variable domain, with the rest obtained from reference TRBV9 and TRBJ2-1, is as follows: DSGVTQTPKHLITATGQRVTLRCSPRSGDLSVYWYQQSLDQGLQFLIQYYNGEERAKGNILERFSAQQFPDLHSELNLSSLELGDSALYFCASSVGGQGAYEQFFGPGTRLTVL.